One and the same sample provided the 22 T cell receptor beta chains below, sequenced in a study of blood T cells in healthy people across ages. A second PCR of about 6 to 11 cycles used a sample-barcoded 5' primer and a J-beta primer mix. TCRdb reanalysed the 5' RACE reads using MiXCR and keeps one entry per CDR3 protein. The repertoire holds fewer than 650,000 distinct CDR3 sequences, with about 29% as singletons. The same specimen was also included in a second study, on T cells of mothers and their children.

Sequencing input: blood. The receptor set was obtained from a boy younger than 10 in good health.

There are many counts of this clonotype. The V gene is TRBV7-2, the J gene TRBJ2-5; D uncertain. The ends were cut back, 5 bases at V and 5 bases at J, with 9 bases in the middle. CDR1 is SGHTA and CDR2 is FQGNSA in the germline V gene. The CDR3 is made up of 12 amino acids. CDR3 nucleotide sequence: TGTGCCAGCAGCGGACCCCGCGAGACCCAGTACTTC. This codes for CASSGPRETQYF.

This clonotype was observed a handful of times. CDR3 residues: CASGRGVGTGIGYTF. The DNA of the CDR3 is TGTGCCAGCGGGAGGGGGGTCGGGACAGGGATCGGCTACACCTTC. This sequence joins TRBV6-6 and TRBJ1-2, with 9 bases identical to TRBD1. Germline trimming cut 8 bases from V and 8 bases from J; bases unmatched to any gene: 15. The CDR3 has 15 amino acids. Germline-derived CDR1 and CDR2 are MNHNY and SVGAGI (reference sequence).

The chain has TRBV15 and TRBJ2-3; D call uncertain. Trimming took 3 bases from V and 0 from J, leaving 10 bases between them. Germline CDR1 and CDR2: LNHNV and YYDKDF (reference sequence). The CDR3 runs to 15 residues. The CDR3 sequence: CATSSSLGSTDTQYF. The CDR3 region has the DNA TGTGCCACCAGCAGCAGTCTGGGTAGCACAGATACGCAGTATTTT.

The CDR3 region has the DNA TGCAGTGCTAGCGGGGTCAGGGCGACGGAAGGCTACACCTTC. Protein: CSASGVRATEGYTF. The chain couples TRBV20-1 to TRBJ1-2, with D possibly matching TRBD1 (5 bases). From germline, CDR1 is DFQATT and CDR2 SNEGSKA (reference sequence). This CDR3 region has 14 residues. Trimming cost V 3 bases and J 8 bases, with 19 bases left between them.

The chain joins TRBV7-8 to TRBJ2-3, with TRBD1 matching over 8 bases. Per germline, CDR1 SGHVS and CDR2 FQNEAQ. J was trimmed by 0 bases and V by 5 bases; bases with no gene match: 7. The CDR3 runs 16 residues. As DNA, the CDR3 is TGTGCCAGCAGCCGGACAGGGTGGGCTAGCACAGATACGCAGTATTTT. Translation gives CASSRTGWASTDTQYF.

In its sample, this clonotype was seen a few times. The chain couples TRBV14 to TRBJ2-5, with 7 positions matching TRBD1. Germline V lookup: CDR1 SGHDN, CDR2 FVKESK. J was trimmed by 3 bases and V by 2 bases; bases with no gene match: 6. The CDR3 spans 15 residues. As DNA, the CDR3 is TGTGCCAGCAGCCAATTCCGCCAGGGGGAAGAGACCCAGTACTTC. This encodes CASSQFRQGEETQYF.

This clonotype turned up a few times. J is TRBJ2-2 and V is TRBV2; D may be TRBD2 (6 bases). The V end lost 6 bases, the J end lost 7 bases, and 12 bases lay between the germline ends. CDR3 length: 13 residues. CDR1 is SNHLY and CDR2 is FYNNEI in the germline V gene. Here the CDR3 reads CASRRLVLGELFF. The CDR3, as DNA: TGTGCCAGCAGAAGACTAGTTCTCGGGGAGCTGTTTTTT.

This clonotype was seen a handful of times. The chain links TRBV29-1 to TRBJ1-1; 10 bases align to TRBD1. The germline V gene encodes CDR1 SQVTM and CDR2 ANQGSEA. The CDR3 contains 14 residues. V dropped 6 bases and J dropped 0; count of bases not matched to a gene: 4. Here the CDR3 reads CSVAGTGVNTEAFF. In nucleotides, the CDR3 is TGCAGCGTAGCCGGGACAGGGGTGAACACTGAAGCTTTCTTT.

This clonotype was seen a handful of times. The CDR3 reads CASSLRRGTQETQYF. The CDR3 nucleotides read TGCGCCAGCAGCTTGCGGCGGGGGACCCAAGAGACCCAGTACTTC. The chain carries TRBV5-1 and TRBJ2-5; 7 nucleotides line up with TRBD2. This CDR3 has 15 residues. V lost 1 base, J lost 1 base, and 4 bases stayed unmatched. Germline CDR1 reads SGHRS; CDR2 reads YFSETQ.

This clonotype was picked up a small number of times. The rearrangement uses TRBV12-3 or TRBV12-4 and TRBJ1-1, with TRBD1 identical over 12 bases. There are 16 residues in the CDR3. V trimming: 6 bases; J trimming: 5 bases; junction bases outside the gene matches: 10. CDR3 DNA: TGTGCCAGCAGCCCCGGGACAGGGGGCACGTTAACTGAAGCTTTCTTT. This sequence encodes CASSPGTGGTLTEAFF.

There are a few counts of this clonotype. The rearrangement links TRBV6-1 to TRBJ2-1; TRBD2 might be the D (7 bases). V was pared by 5 bases and J by 4 bases, with 18 bases between. This CDR3 spans 16 amino acids. In germline, CDR1 is MNHNS, CDR2 SASEGT. The CDR3 region has the DNA TGTGCCAGCAGTCCGCGGGGGCCGGGGGCTTACAATGAGCAGTTCTTC. Its translation: CASSPRGPGAYNEQFF.

This clonotype was observed many times. The chain recombines TRBV7-2 with TRBJ2-5; D gene uncertain. Germline lookup yields CDR1 SGHTA and CDR2 FQGNSA. V dropped 1 base and J dropped 3 bases, with 6 bases sitting between them. This CDR3 is built from 13 residues. The CDR3 here is CASSLVREETQYF. CDR3 DNA: TGTGCCAGCAGCTTAGTAAGGGAAGAGACCCAGTACTTC.

This rearrangement joins TRBV5-5 to TRBJ1-1; TRBD1 matches at 8 bases. J lost 3 bases, V lost 7 bases, and 11 bases had no gene match. Germline CDR1 is SGHKS and CDR2 is YYEKEE (reference sequence). The CDR3 length is 15 residues. This CDR3 reads CASGKRTGPDTEAFF. The DNA of the CDR3 is TGTGCCAGCGGAAAAAGGACAGGGCCGGACACTGAAGCTTTCTTT.

Only a few counts were recorded for this clonotype. This sequence joins TRBV20-1 and TRBJ2-5, with D perhaps given as TRBD1 or TRBD2 (5 bases each). The CDR3 totals 15 residues. V lost 4 bases to trimming and J lost 4 bases, with 19 bases between them. The V gene's germline CDR1 is DFQATT and CDR2 SNEGSKA (reference sequence). Here the CDR3 reads CSATQGVRHRETQYF. The CDR3 coding sequence is TGCAGTGCTACTCAGGGAGTACGGCACCGAGAGACCCAGTACTTC.

This clonotype was found a few times. The genes are TRBV29-1 and TRBJ2-5; no firm D call. Germline CDR1 SQVTM, CDR2 ANQGSEA. The CDR3 runs 11 residues. Trimming took off 0 bases at V and 5 bases at J, with 4 bases between the two ends. The CDR3 sequence: CSVEDLETQYF. The DNA for the CDR3 is TGCAGCGTTGAAGATCTCGAGACCCAGTACTTC.

This clonotype was recorded a few times. The genes are TRBV10-3 and TRBJ1-4, with D perhaps matching TRBD1 (5 bases). Germline values: CDR1 ENHRY, CDR2 SYGVKD. This CDR3 region has 15 residues. The germline V and J ends were trimmed by 4 bases and 5 bases, with 14 bases remaining between them. The CDR3 nucleotides are TGTGCCATCAGTGGGGCCGGCGGGGGAAATGAAAAACTGTTTTTT. Translating gives CAISGAGGGNEKLFF.

This clonotype has just a few counts. In DNA form, the CDR3 reads TGTGCCAGCAGTTACTCGGGCGGCCTTAATGAAAAACTGTTTTTT. Translation: CASSYSGGLNEKLFF. V usage is TRBV6-5 and J usage is TRBJ1-4, with D unresolved. The CDR3 has 15 amino acids. V dropped 0 bases and J dropped 4 bases, with 9 bases sitting between them. Looked up from germline, CDR1 is MNHEY and CDR2 is SVGAGI.

CDR3 coding DNA: TGTGCCAGCAGCCGCCGGGACAGGGACAATGAGCAGTTCTTC. Encoded protein: CASSRRDRDNEQFF. V gene TRBV3-1 combines with J gene TRBJ2-1, with 9 bases lining up with TRBD1. Germline values: CDR1 LGHDT, CDR2 YNNKEL (reference sequence). The CDR3 covers 14 residues. The V and J ends lost 4 bases and 5 bases, in that order; junction bases with no gene match: 3.

The chain uses TRBV10-2 and TRBJ2-5; no clear D. This CDR3 contains 15 residues. The V and J ends lost 1 base and 2 bases respectively, with 11 bases between them. Germline V gives CDR1 WSHSY, CDR2 SAAADI. CDR3 DNA: TGCGCCAGCAGTGAGTATACGACAACACAAGAGACCCAGTACTTC. Translation: CASSEYTTTQETQYF.

V and J are TRBV12-3 or TRBV12-4 and TRBJ1-2; D remains ambiguous. The V and J ends lost 6 bases and 3 bases respectively, with 11 bases between them. This CDR3 region has 13 residues. The CDR3 sequence: CASSLGYHYGYTF. The CDR3 DNA reads TGTGCCAGCAGCCTAGGGTATCACTATGGCTACACCTTC.

The chain carries TRBV19 and TRBJ2-5; weak D call: TRBD2 (6 bases). CDR3 length: 15 residues. Trimming took 5 bases from V and 11 from J, leaving 24 bases between them. Germline V CDR1 and CDR2: LNHDA, SQIVND (reference sequence). CDR3 region: CASSAHRTTPGEQYF. CDR3 sequence (DNA): TGTGCCAGTAGTGCACACCGCACTACGCCGGGGGAGCAGTACTTC. The full variable domain, completed using reference TRBV19 and TRBJ2-5, is DGGITQSPKYLFRKEGQNVTLSCEQNLNHDAMYWYRQDPGQGLRLIYYSQIVNDFQKGDIAEGYSVSREKKESFPLTVTSAQKNPTAFYLCASSAHRTTPGEQYFGPGTRLLVL.

This clonotype was counted a single time. The rearrangement joins TRBV9 to TRBJ2-7, with 10 bases that match TRBD2. Germline assignment: CDR1 SGDLS and CDR2 YYNGEE. The CDR3 contains 15 residues. Trimming at V came to 0 bases and at J to 3 bases, leaving 3 bases not matched to a gene. CDR3 sequence: CASSVDLAGDYEQYF. The CDR3 DNA reads TGTGCCAGCAGCGTAGATCTAGCGGGAGACTACGAGCAGTACTTC.